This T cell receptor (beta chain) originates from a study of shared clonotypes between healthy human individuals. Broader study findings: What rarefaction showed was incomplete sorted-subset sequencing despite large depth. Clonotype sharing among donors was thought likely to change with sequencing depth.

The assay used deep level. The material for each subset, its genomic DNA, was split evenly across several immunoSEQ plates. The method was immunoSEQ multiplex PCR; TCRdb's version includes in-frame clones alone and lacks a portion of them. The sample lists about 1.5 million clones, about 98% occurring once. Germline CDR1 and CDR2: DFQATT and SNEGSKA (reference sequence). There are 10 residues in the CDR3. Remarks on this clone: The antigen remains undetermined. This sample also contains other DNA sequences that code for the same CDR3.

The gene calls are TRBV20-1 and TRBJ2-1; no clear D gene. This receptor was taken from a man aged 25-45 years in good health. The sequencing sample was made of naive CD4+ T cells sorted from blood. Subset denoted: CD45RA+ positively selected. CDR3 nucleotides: TGCAGCGTCCGAGGCAATGAGCAGTTCTTC. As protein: CSVRGNEQFF.